What follows are 20 T cell receptor beta chains derived from one specimen sequenced in a study of early stage breast cancer tumors. The repertoire was sequenced with immunoSEQ multiplex PCR; TCRdb's copy has only in-frame clones and lacks some. The data contain 25,000 to 30,000 clones, about 80% of them singletons. The sequencing input was blood. These receptors all stem from a person between 60 and 69 years old with breast cancer.

The chain has TRBV7-6 and TRBJ2-7; 7 positions agree with TRBD1. CDR1 and CDR2 from the germline V gene are SGHVS and FNYEAQ. V lost 4 bases, J lost 2 bases, and 5 bases stayed unmatched. The CDR3 is made up of 14 amino acids. CDR3 nucleotide sequence: TGTGCCAGCAGCTCCGGGACAGCTCCCTACGAGCAGTACTTC. Encoded protein: CASSSGTAPYEQYF.

In this sample, this clone turned up once. The chain recombines TRBV30 with TRBJ2-7, with 8 bases lining up with TRBD2. Germline V lookup: CDR1 GTSNPN, CDR2 SVGIG (reference sequence). This CDR3 spans 15 amino acids. V was clipped by 3 bases and J by 5 bases; unmatched bases: 12. The CDR3 DNA follows: TGTGCCTGGAGCTTGCCGGGGGGGTCTGTAGACGAGCAGTACTTC. It specifies CAWSLPGGSVDEQYF.

This clone was picked up a small number of times. This chain links TRBV9 with TRBJ2-6; 8 bases map to TRBD2. Germline V gene lookup returns CDR1 SGDLS and CDR2 YYNGEE. The V gene end was trimmed by 6 bases and the J gene end by 0 bases; junction bases not matched to a gene: 11. The CDR3 sequence is 18 residues long. CDR3 amino acids: CASTLLAGLGSGANVLTF. In DNA form, the CDR3 reads TGTGCCAGCACCCTATTAGCGGGGCTGGGCTCTGGGGCCAACGTCCTGACTTTC.

The CDR3 here is CAIRGDVNQPQHF. CDR3 sequence (DNA): TGTGCCATCCGGGGGGACGTAAATCAGCCCCAGCATTTT. V and J are TRBV10-3 and TRBJ1-5, with D possibly being TRBD1 (5 bases). The CDR3 runs to 13 residues. Trimming stripped 8 bases from V and 4 bases from J, with 12 bases between. Germline V CDR1 and CDR2: ENHRY, SYGVKD.

This chain links TRBV5-1 with TRBJ1-3; D remains ambiguous. V shed 4 bases and J shed 1 base, with 6 bases lying between them. This CDR3 is built from 13 residues. CDR1 SGHRS and CDR2 YFSETQ come from the germline V gene. The CDR3 sequence: CASSTESGNTIYF. As DNA, the CDR3 is TGCGCCAGCAGCACAGAGTCTGGAAACACCATATATTTT.

The rearrangement uses TRBV6-6 and TRBJ1-4; D might be TRBD1 (6 bases). The V gene's germline CDR1 is MNHNY and CDR2 SVGAGI (reference sequence). V was pared by 8 bases and J by 0 bases, with 10 bases between. CDR3 length: 14 amino acids. CDR3 amino acids: CASQTGATNEKLFF. In DNA form, the CDR3 reads TGTGCCAGCCAGACAGGAGCAACTAATGAAAAACTGTTTTTT.

The gene calls are TRBV5-6 and TRBJ2-7; 12 positions match TRBD2. Looked up from germline, CDR1 is SGHDT and CDR2 is YYEEEE. This CDR3 contains 12 residues. V was pared by 2 bases and J by 11 bases, with 2 bases of the junction left unmatched. This CDR3 is CASSFGLAGKYF. CDR3 sequence (DNA): TGTGCCAGCAGCTTCGGACTAGCGGGGAAGTACTTC.

The chain carries TRBV5-6 and TRBJ2-5, with D unclear. Trimming pared 4 bases from V and 3 bases from J, leaving 10 bases between. There are 13 residues in the CDR3. The germline V gene encodes CDR1 SGHDT and CDR2 YYEEEE. The CDR3 loop reads CASSPQREETQYF. CDR3 coding DNA: TGTGCCAGCAGCCCGCAGCGAGAAGAGACCCAGTACTTC. Full variable domain (outside the CDR3, taken from reference TRBV5-6 and TRBJ2-5): DAGVTQSPTHLIKTRGQQVTLRCSPKSGHDTVSWYQQALGQGPQFIFQYYEEEERQRGNFPDRFSGHQFPNYSSELNVNALLLGDSALYLCASSPQREETQYFGPGTRLLVL.

The table lists this clone with a few counts. The rearrangement links TRBV7-2 to TRBJ2-5, with a possible D match to TRBD2 (6 bases). CDR1 and CDR2 from the germline V gene are SGHTA and FQGNSA. The V end lost 0 bases, the J end lost 2 bases, and 10 bases lay between the germline ends. CDR3 length: 15 amino acids. CDR3 region: CASSLAGGAQETQYF. The CDR3 DNA follows: TGTGCCAGCAGCTTAGCGGGAGGAGCTCAAGAGACCCAGTACTTC.

This chain connects TRBV29-1 to TRBJ2-5, with 8 positions matching TRBD1. V lost 4 bases to trimming and J lost 3 bases; unmatched junction nucleotides: 13. CDR1 SQVTM and CDR2 ANQGSEA come from the germline V gene. The CDR3 loop spans 16 amino acids. The CDR3 DNA reads as TGCAGCGTTGTTGGTAGTTACGAACAGGGGGAAGAGACCCAGTACTTC. Its protein product is CSVVGSYEQGEETQYF.

The J gene is TRBJ1-5, the V gene TRBV5-6, with TRBD1 matching over 9 bases. CDR3 length: 16 amino acids. Germline CDR1 is SGHDT and CDR2 is YYEEEE. The V gene end was trimmed by 2 bases and the J gene end by 1 base; junction bases not matched to a gene: 4. CDR3 in amino acids: CASSLGQGTSNQPQHF. In nucleotides, the CDR3 is TGTGCCAGCAGCTTAGGACAGGGGACGAGCAATCAGCCCCAGCATTTT.

Of note for this clone: A read error may produce the germline difference seen at one junction end. The V and J genes are TRBV7-7 and TRBJ2-2; possible D gene TRBD2, 6 bases. Germline V gene sequence: CDR1 SSHAT, CDR2 FNYEAQ (reference sequence). The CDR3 consists of 15 residues. The CDR3 coding sequence is TGTGCTAGCAGCCCACTAGCCACGAACACCGGGGAGCTGTTTTTT. This sequence encodes CASSPLATNTGELFF.

The chain recombines TRBV7-9 with TRBJ1-1, with 9 bases fitting TRBD1. V was pared by 5 bases and J by 5 bases, with 9 bases of the junction left unmatched. The CDR3 consists of 15 residues. The germline CDR1 and CDR2 sequences are SEHNR and FQNEAQ (reference sequence). CDR3 in amino acids: CASSGETGGVTEAFF. CDR3 DNA: TGTGCCAGCAGCGGGGAGACAGGGGGTGTGACTGAAGCTTTCTTT.

This clone was picked up one time. This rearrangement joins TRBV18 to TRBJ2-7; 14 nucleotides line up with TRBD2. From germline, CDR1 is KGHSH and CDR2 LQKENI. There are 19 residues in the CDR3. Trimming took 2 bases from V and 5 from J; bases not matched to a gene: 14. CDR3 region: CASSPIPTGTSGRGHEQYF. The CDR3 DNA reads TGTGCCAGCTCACCAATACCTACAGGGACTAGCGGGAGAGGCCACGAGCAGTACTTC.

This chain joins TRBV6-5 and TRBJ2-7; D perhaps matches TRBD2 (6 bases). The germline V gene has CDR1 MNHEY and CDR2 SVGAGI. Deletions cut 3 bases from V and 0 bases from J, with 12 bases between. The CDR3 has 15 residues. CDR3 coding DNA: TGTGCCAGCAGTTATGATAGCGGAAGCTCCTACGAGCAGTACTTC. This gives the protein CASSYDSGSSYEQYF.

The chain joins TRBV18 to TRBJ2-1; 8 bases agree with TRBD2. CDR3 length: 13 amino acids. CDR1 and CDR2 (germline): KGHSH, LQKENI. J lost 10 bases, V lost 0 bases, and 2 bases had no gene match. CDR3 in DNA: TGTGCCAGCTCACCACCGTCTAGCGGGGAGCAGTTCTTC. It is translated as CASSPPSSGEQFF.

Here the CDR3 reads CASSLQGAGNTIYF. The CDR3 nucleotides are TGTGCCAGCAGCTTACAGGGGGCTGGAAACACCATATATTTT. The chain recombines TRBV5-4 with TRBJ1-3; TRBD1 aligns across 8 bases. The V gene end was trimmed by 2 bases and the J gene end by 2 bases; junction bases not matched to a gene: 0. In germline, CDR1 is SGHNT, CDR2 YYREEE (reference sequence). CDR3 length: 14 amino acids.

The gene calls are TRBV19 and TRBJ2-7; 10 nucleotides match TRBD2. The CDR3 loop spans 14 amino acids. CDR1 is LNHDA, CDR2 SQIVND, per germline (reference sequence). Germline trimming cut 4 bases from V and 4 bases from J; bases unmatched to any gene: 4. CDR3 DNA: TGTGCCAGTAGTAATAGCGGGAGGATTTACGAGCAGTACTTC. Protein: CASSNSGRIYEQYF.

The V and J genes are TRBV6-5 and TRBJ2-5; TRBD2 aligns across 7 bases. Per germline, CDR1 MNHEY and CDR2 SVGAGI. Trimming cost V 4 bases and J 5 bases; bases outside gene matches: 7. CDR3 size: 14 residues. CDR3 loop: CASSFNGGRETQYF. CDR3 nucleotides: TGTGCCAGCAGTTTTAACGGGGGGAGGGAGACCCAGTACTTC.

The chain carries TRBV18 and TRBJ2-3, with D hard to call. V lost 2 bases and J 5 bases, leaving 5 bases between the germline ends. CDR3 size: 12 residues. Germline CDR1 KGHSH, CDR2 LQKENI. The CDR3 DNA is TGTGCCAGCTCACCAGAGGAAGATACGCAGTATTTT. Translation gives CASSPEEDTQYF.